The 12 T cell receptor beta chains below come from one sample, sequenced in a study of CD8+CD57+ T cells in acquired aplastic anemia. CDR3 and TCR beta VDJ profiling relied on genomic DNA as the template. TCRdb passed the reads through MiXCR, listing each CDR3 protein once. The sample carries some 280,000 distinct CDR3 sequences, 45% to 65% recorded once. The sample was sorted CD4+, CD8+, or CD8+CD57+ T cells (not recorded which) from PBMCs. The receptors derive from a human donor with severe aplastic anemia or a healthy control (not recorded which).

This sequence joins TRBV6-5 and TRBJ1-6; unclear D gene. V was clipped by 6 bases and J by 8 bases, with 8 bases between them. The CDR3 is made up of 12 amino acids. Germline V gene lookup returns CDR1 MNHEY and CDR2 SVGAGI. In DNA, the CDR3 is TGTGCCAGCAGGAGGGTAGATTCACCCCTCCACTTT. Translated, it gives CASRRVDSPLHF.

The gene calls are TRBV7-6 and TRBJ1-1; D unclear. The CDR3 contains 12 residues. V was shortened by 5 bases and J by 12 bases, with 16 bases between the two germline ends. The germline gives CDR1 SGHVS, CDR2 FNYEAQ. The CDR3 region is CASSILTGATFF. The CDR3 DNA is TGTGCCAGCAGCATCCTAACGGGCGCAACTTTCTTT.

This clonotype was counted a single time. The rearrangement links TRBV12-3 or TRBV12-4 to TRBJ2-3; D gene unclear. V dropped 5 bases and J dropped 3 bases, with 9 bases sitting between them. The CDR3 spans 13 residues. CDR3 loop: CASSDHLTDTQYF. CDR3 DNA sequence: TGTGCCAGCAGTGACCACTTGACAGATACGCAGTATTTT.

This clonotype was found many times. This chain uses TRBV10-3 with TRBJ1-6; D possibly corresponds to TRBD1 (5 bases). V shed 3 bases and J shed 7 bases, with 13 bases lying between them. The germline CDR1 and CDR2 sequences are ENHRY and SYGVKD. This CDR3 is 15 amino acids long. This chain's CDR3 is CAISETGTVNSPLHF. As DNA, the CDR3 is TGTGCCATCAGTGAAACCGGGACGGTAAATTCACCCCTCCACTTT.

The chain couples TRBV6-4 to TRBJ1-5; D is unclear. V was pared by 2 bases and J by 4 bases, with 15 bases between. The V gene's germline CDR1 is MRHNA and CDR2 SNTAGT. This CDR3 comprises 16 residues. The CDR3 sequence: CASSDRASDRNQPQHF. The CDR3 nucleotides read TGTGCCAGCAGTGACAGGGCCTCGGACCGTAATCAGCCCCAGCATTTT.

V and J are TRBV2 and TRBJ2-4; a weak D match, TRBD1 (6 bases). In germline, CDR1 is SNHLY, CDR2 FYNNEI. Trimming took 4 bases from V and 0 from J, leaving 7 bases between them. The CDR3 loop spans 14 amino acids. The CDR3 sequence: CASSGQEAKNIQYF. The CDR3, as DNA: TGTGCCAGCAGTGGACAGGAAGCCAAAAACATTCAGTACTTC. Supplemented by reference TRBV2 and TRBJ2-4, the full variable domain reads EPEVTQTPSHQVTQMGQEVILRCVPISNHLYFYWYRQILGQKVEFLVSFYNNEISEKSEIFDDQFSVERPDGSNFTLKIRSTKLEDSAMYFCASSGQEAKNIQYFGAGTRLSVL.

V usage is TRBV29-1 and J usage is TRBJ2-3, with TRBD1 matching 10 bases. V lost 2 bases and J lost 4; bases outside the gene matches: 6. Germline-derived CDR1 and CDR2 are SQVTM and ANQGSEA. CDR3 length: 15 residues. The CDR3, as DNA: TGCAGCGTTGAACCCGACAGGGGGCGGTCAGATACGCAGTATTTT. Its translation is CSVEPDRGRSDTQYF.

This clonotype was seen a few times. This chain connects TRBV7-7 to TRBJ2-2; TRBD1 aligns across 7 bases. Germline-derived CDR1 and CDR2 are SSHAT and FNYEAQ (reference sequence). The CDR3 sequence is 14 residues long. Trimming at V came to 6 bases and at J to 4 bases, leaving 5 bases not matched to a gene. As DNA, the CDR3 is TGTGCCAGCAGATCGACAGGGTCCACCGGGGAGCTGTTTTTT. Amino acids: CASRSTGSTGELFF.

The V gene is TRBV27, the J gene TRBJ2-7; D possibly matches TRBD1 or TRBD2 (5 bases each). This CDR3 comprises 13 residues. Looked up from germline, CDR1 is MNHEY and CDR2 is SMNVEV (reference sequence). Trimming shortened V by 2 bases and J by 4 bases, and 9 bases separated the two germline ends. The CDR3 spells CASSLTWGYEQYF. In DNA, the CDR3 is TGTGCCAGCAGTTTAACATGGGGGTACGAGCAGTACTTC.

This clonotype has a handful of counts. DNA of the CDR3: TGTGCCAGCAGCTTAAATCGTAATTCACCCCTCCACTTT. Its translation: CASSLNRNSPLHF. V usage is TRBV7-7 and J usage is TRBJ1-6, with D uncertain. CDR3 length equals 13 residues. CDR1 SSHAT and CDR2 FNYEAQ come from the germline V gene (reference sequence). Trimming took 2 bases from V and 6 from J, leaving 5 bases between them.

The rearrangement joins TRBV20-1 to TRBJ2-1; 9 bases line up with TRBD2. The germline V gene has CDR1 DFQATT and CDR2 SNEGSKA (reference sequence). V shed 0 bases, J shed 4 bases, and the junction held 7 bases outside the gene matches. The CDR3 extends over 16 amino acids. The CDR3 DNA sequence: TGCAGTGCTAGAGAGATCAGCGGGGGGAAGTACAATGAGCAGTTCTTC. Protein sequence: CSAREISGGKYNEQFF.

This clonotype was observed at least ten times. CDR3 residues: CASSLRDRDRNTIYF. CDR3 DNA sequence: TGTGCCAGCAGCCTCCGGGACAGGGATAGAAACACCATATATTTT. The chain employs TRBV5-8 and TRBJ1-3; 9 bases line up with TRBD1. The CDR3 consists of 15 residues. V was clipped by 4 bases and J by 5 bases; unmatched bases: 7. Germline values: CDR1 SGHTS, CDR2 YDEGEE.